The 4 T cell receptor beta chains listed next were all sequenced from one sample in a study of PD-L1 blockade in urothelial cancer. Profiled with immunoSEQ multiplex PCR; TCRdb holds only in-frame clones, not every one. The table has under 100,000 clones, about four fifths seen once. The source was PBMCs, collected around atezolizumab (anti-PD-L1) treatment. The receptor source for this set is a man aged 70-80 years with urothelial cancer.

The V call is TRBV29-1, the J call TRBJ1-1, with TRBD1 matching over 10 bases. The CDR3 extends over 14 amino acids. Per germline, CDR1 SQVTM and CDR2 ANQGSEA. The V gene end was trimmed by 7 bases and the J gene end by 2 bases; junction bases not matched to a gene: 7. The CDR3 is CSASGQGLNTEAFF. CDR3 in DNA: TGCAGCGCCTCGGGACAGGGGCTAAACACTGAAGCTTTCTTT.

The rearrangement joins TRBV4-2 to TRBJ2-1, with D possibly TRBD2 on 6 matching bases. The germline V gene has CDR1 LGHNA and CDR2 YNFKEQ. This CDR3 has 18 amino acids. Trimming removed 0 bases at V and 3 bases at J, with 18 bases between. The CDR3: CASSQDSNFVTSYNEQFF. The CDR3 nucleotides are TGTGCCAGCAGCCAAGATTCCAATTTCGTGACTAGCTACAATGAGCAGTTCTTC.

This clone was observed a single time. This chain connects TRBV10-3 to TRBJ2-3, with 9 bases that match TRBD1. From germline, CDR1 is ENHRY and CDR2 SYGVKD. The J segment lost 1 base and the V segment lost 3 bases, leaving 5 bases of the junction unmatched. CDR3 length: 16 residues. CDR3 coding DNA: TGTGCCATCAGTGAACAGGGGGCTGCGGGCACAGATACGCAGTATTTT. Its translation is CAISEQGAAGTDTQYF.

This chain uses TRBV18 with TRBJ1-2; TRBD1 matches 8 bases. Germline V gene data show CDR1 as KGHSH and CDR2 as LQKENI. The CDR3 runs to 15 residues. V shed 2 bases and J 4 bases; nucleotides not matched to a gene: 6. The CDR3: CASSPTGQEAYGYTF. CDR3 DNA: TGTGCCAGCTCACCAACGGGACAGGAGGCCTATGGCTACACCTTC. The full variable domain, completed using reference TRBV18 and TRBJ1-2, is NAGVMQNPRHLVRRRGQEARLRCSPMKGHSHVYWYRQLPEEGLKFMVYLQKENIIDESGMPKERFSAEFPKEGPSILRIQQVVRGDSAAYFCASSPTGQEAYGYTFGSGTRLTVV.